This TCR beta chain stems from a study of cytomegalovirus exposure and HLA in healthy donors. As concerns this clone: What it recognizes is unknown.

Study-wide results and limits: It was 160 or so TCR beta chains that were listed as cytomegalovirus-associated.

PCR was performed using 60 Vbeta and 13 Jbeta primers. TCRdb's copy holds only in-frame clones and misses some; the assay was immunoSEQ multiplex PCR. The sample contains 150,000 to 200,000 clones, around three quarters of which appear only once. The receptor was isolated from a woman under 40 in good health and CMV-seronegative. Sequencing was done on a sample of PBMCs.

CDR3 nucleotide sequence: TGCGCCAGCAGCTTTAACGGGGGGGAAGGAACAGATACGCAGTATTTT. As protein: CASSFNGGEGTDTQYF. The chain carries TRBV5-1 and TRBJ2-3, with 8 bases lining up with TRBD2. V trimming: 2 bases; J trimming: 3 bases; junction bases outside the gene matches: 8. Germline loops: CDR1 SGHRS, CDR2 YFSETQ. This CDR3 is built from 16 residues.